This T cell receptor (beta chain) was sequenced during a study of regulatory T cells in long-lasting Graves disease. Time point of the sample: newly diagnosed GD, antithyroid drugs for less than 3 months. RNA isolated from PBMCs was used to make the TCR library. The TCR beta library used iRepertoire HTBI primers with Arm-PCR amplification of CDR3. TCRdb called the multiplex PCR reads again in MiXCR, with one record for every CDR3 protein. The sample shows about 460,000 distinct CDR3 sequences, around 13% of them seen only once. The CDR3 length is 16 residues. Trimming removed 0 bases at V and 9 bases at J, with 20 bases between. CDR1 SEHNR and CDR2 FQNEAQ come from the germline V gene (reference sequence). The table lists this clonotype with many counts. These data were likewise used in another study, on T cells in Graves' hyperthyroidism and ophthalmopathy.

The sample here was peripheral blood mononuclear cells (PBMCs), taken at new diagnosis, from a patient treated with antithyroid drugs. The sequence derives from a woman aged 45 to 65 with Graves disease. This chain joins TRBV7-9 and TRBJ2-5; D is perhaps TRBD2 (6 bases). As DNA, the CDR3 is TGTGCCAGCAGCTTAGCCCCGAAACTAGCTCCTGGGGCCCAGTACTTC. Translated: CASSLAPKLAPGAQYF.